This TCR beta chain was captured in a study of shared clonotypes between healthy human individuals. Input per replicate PCR of unsorted PBMC was 300 ng DNA, corresponding to tens of thousands of T cell genomes. The repertoire was sequenced with immunoSEQ multiplex PCR; TCRdb's copy has only in-frame clones and lacks some. The table shows about 470,000 clones, with 70% to 80% occurring only once. The V and J ends lost 3 bases and 6 bases respectively, with 21 bases between them. The CDR3 is 16 residues long. Germline CDR1 reads PRHDT; CDR2 reads FYEKMQ (reference sequence). The unsorted samples took 90 million or so PBMCs to get genomic DNA.

This receptor was obtained from a woman in her thirties or forties in good health. Some clones in this sample may be carry-over from other donors' samples. Sequencing used PBMCs. J is TRBJ2-7 and V is TRBV13; perhaps TRBD2 as D (7 bases). The DNA for the CDR3 is TGTGCCAGCAGCTTGGGGGGGCCGCTCTCCGCGGTCGAGCAGTACTTC. This translates into CASSLGGPLSAVEQYF.